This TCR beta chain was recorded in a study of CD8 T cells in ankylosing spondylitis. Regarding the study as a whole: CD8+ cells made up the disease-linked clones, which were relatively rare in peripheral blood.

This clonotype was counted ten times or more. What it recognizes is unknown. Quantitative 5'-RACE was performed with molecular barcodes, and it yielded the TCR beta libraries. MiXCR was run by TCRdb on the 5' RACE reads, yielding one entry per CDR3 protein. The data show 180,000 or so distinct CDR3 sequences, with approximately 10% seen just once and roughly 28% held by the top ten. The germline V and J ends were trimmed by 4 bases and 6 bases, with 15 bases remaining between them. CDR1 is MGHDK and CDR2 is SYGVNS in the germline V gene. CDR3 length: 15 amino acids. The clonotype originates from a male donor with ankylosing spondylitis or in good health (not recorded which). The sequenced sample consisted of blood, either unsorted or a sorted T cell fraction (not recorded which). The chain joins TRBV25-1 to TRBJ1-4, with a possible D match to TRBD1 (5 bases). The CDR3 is CASSGSDSHHEKLFF. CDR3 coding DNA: TGTGCCAGCAGTGGCTCAGACAGTCACCATGAAAAACTGTTTTTT. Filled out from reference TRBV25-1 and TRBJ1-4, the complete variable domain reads EADIYQTPRYLVIGTGKKITLECSQTMGHDKMYWYQQDPGMELHLIHYSYGVNSTEKGDLSSESTVSRIRTEHFPLTLESARPSHTSQYLCASSGSDSHHEKLFFGSGTQLSVL.